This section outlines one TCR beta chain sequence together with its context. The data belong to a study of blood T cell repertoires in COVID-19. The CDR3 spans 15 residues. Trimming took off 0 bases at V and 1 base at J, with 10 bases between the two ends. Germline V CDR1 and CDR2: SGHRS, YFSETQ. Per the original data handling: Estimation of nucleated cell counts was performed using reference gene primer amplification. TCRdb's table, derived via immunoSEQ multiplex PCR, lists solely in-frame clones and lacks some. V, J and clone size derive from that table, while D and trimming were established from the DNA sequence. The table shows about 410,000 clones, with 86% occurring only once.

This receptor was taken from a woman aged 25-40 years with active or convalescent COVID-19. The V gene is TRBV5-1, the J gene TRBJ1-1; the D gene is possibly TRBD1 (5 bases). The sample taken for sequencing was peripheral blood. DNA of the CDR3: TGCGCCAGCAGCTTGGAAGGGGCTTGGAACACTGAAGCTTTCTTT. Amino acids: CASSLEGAWNTEAFF.